The rows below give T cell receptor beta chains drawn from one sample of a study of T cell responses to AZD1222 COVID-19 vaccine. Profiling relied on immunoSEQ multiplex PCR, and the TCRdb table lists in-frame clones only, not all of them. The sample lists roughly 200,000 clones; 80% to 95% were seen once. The sequencing here drew on peripheral blood, taken on day 0 of AZD1222 vaccination. These receptors all come from an adult in good health. Both conserved end residues are part of each CDR3. A D gene is named only where the DNA matches it firmly.

TRBV6-2/TRBV6-3,-,TRBJ2-5,CASSLRRAWGTQYF,TGTGCCAGCAGTTTGAGGCGGGCCTGGGGGACCCAGTACTTC
TRBV7-9,-,TRBJ1-2,CASSSAASGPGGNTF,TGTGCCAGCAGCTCCGCCGCCTCAGGCCCCGGCGGTAACACCTTC
TRBV7-9,TRBD1,TRBJ2-5,CASSSGQAGMETQYF,TGTGCCAGCAGCTCCGGACAGGCCGGGATGGAGACCCAGTACTTC
TRBV4-1,-,TRBJ2-7,CASSQDFQADYEQYF,TGCGCCAGCAGCCAAGATTTTCAGGCGGATTACGAGCAGTACTTC
TRBV12-3/TRBV12-4,TRBD1,TRBJ1-1,CASSLRQGGKAFF,TGTGCCAGCAGTTTAAGACAGGGAGGAAAAGCTTTCTTT
TRBV15,-,TRBJ1-4,CATSVGLAEKLFF,TGTGCCACCAGCGTAGGACTCGCGGAAAAACTGTTTTTT
TRBV2,TRBD1,TRBJ1-2,CASSDGTGGRYGYTF,TGTGCCAGCAGCGACGGGACAGGGGGACGGTATGGCTACACCTTC
TRBV7-2,-,TRBJ2-1,CASSLAAGASYNEQFF,TGTGCCAGCAGCTTAGCGGCGGGGGCGTCCTACAATGAGCAGTTCTTC
TRBV6-5,TRBD2,TRBJ2-1,CASSRTSGVYNEQFF,TGTGCCAGCAGCCGGACTAGCGGGGTGTACAATGAGCAGTTCTTC
TRBV4-3,TRBD1,TRBJ1-1,CASSQVITGGTEAFF,TGCGCCAGCAGCCAAGTCATTACAGGGGGCACTGAAGCTTTCTTT
TRBV5-6,-,TRBJ2-4,CASSLAPGAVRNIQYF,TGTGCCAGCAGCTTGGCCCCGGGTGCGGTGAGAAACATTCAGTACTTC